These 6 T cell receptor beta chains were sequenced from one sample in a study of T cell responses to AZD1222 COVID-19 vaccine (dated by TCRdb to the early 2020s). The time point label of this sample denotes: baseline before first vaccination. The library relied on the immunoSEQ multiplex PCR assay. Held by TCRdb, this immuneACCESS table contains in-frame sequences only and omits some clones. Under half of the omission traces to an unresolved V gene where checked; the cause of the rest is unknown. The table for this sample lists approximately 170,000 clones; approximately 92% of them were counted only once. The top ten clonotypes cover around 6.9% of the sample. Sequencing used peripheral blood, obtained on day 0 of AZD1222 vaccination. Source of these receptors: an adult in good health.

On this clone: One end of the junction does not line up with germline, which may come from a read error. The V gene is TRBV4-2, the J gene TRBJ1-2, with a weak D call TRBD1 (5 bases). This CDR3 is 13 amino acids long. Germline V gives CDR1 LGHNA, CDR2 YNFKEQ. CDR3 in amino acids: CASSQEGDKGSRF. Written as DNA, the CDR3 is TGTGCCAGCAGCCAGGAAGGGGATAAGGGTTCCCGCTTC.

This clone was recorded a few times. The V and J genes are TRBV9 and TRBJ1-2; D unclear. The CDR3 is 12 amino acids. Deletions cut 4 bases from V and 5 bases from J, with 9 bases between. Germline V gives CDR1 SGDLS, CDR2 YYNGEE. CDR3 coding DNA: TGTGCCAGCAGCCTCCAAGAGTATGGCTACACCTTC. It yields the protein CASSLQEYGYTF.

V and J are TRBV20-1 and TRBJ2-5; TRBD1 aligns across 9 bases. The germline gives CDR1 DFQATT, CDR2 SNEGSKA (reference sequence). This CDR3 contains 11 residues. This CDR3 is CSKDRGETQYF. Written as DNA, the CDR3 is TGCAGCAAGGACAGGGGAGAGACCCAGTACTTC.

This clone was seen only once. The chain couples TRBV4-3 to TRBJ2-3; D is tentatively TRBD1 or TRBD2 (5 bases each). This CDR3 is built from 16 residues. The germline V gene encodes CDR1 LGHNA and CDR2 YSLEER. With 0 bases removed from V and 0 bases from J, the gap between germline ends came to 10 bases. The CDR3 spells CASSQERGLSTDTQYF. Written as DNA, the CDR3 is TGCGCCAGCAGCCAAGAGAGGGGCCTAAGCACAGATACGCAGTATTTT.

This clone showed up just once. The gene calls are TRBV6-5 and TRBJ2-7, with 7 bases lining up with TRBD2. Germline CDR1 and CDR2: MNHEY and SVGAGI. J was trimmed by 6 bases and V by 7 bases; bases with no gene match: 9. The CDR3 sequence is 13 residues long. The CDR3 sequence: CASTRGRGLEQYF. In DNA form, the CDR3 reads TGTGCCAGCACCCGGGGGAGGGGCCTCGAGCAGTACTTC.

This chain connects TRBV27 to TRBJ2-2, with D tentatively TRBD1 (6 bases). CDR3 length equals 19 residues. Trimming pared 4 bases from V and 6 bases from J, leaving 27 bases between. Germline lookup yields CDR1 MNHEY and CDR2 SMNVEV (reference sequence). The CDR3 DNA reads as TGTGCCAGCAGTTCCTCAAACAGGGAGTTCTTGAGGTTCGCCGGGGAGCTGTTTTTT. It translates to CASSSSNREFLRFAGELFF.